The 14 T cell receptor beta chains listed next were all sequenced from one sample in a study of blood T cell repertoires in COVID-19. The data were produced by immunoSEQ multiplex PCR, yet TCRdb's version contains in-frame clones alone and is incomplete. The sample has about 380,000 clones, 88% seen once; the top ten hold roughly 1.2%. The sequenced material came from PBMCs or T cells enriched from blood (not recorded which). Every receptor here comes from a woman between 18 and 29 years old who had recovered from COVID-19.

This sequence joins TRBV6-2 or TRBV6-3 and TRBJ1-4; D remains ambiguous. From germline, CDR1 is MNHEY and CDR2 SVGEGT. The CDR3 consists of 20 residues. V lost 0 bases, J lost 0 bases, and 20 bases lay in between. CDR3 in DNA: TGTGCCAGCAGTTACTCGACGGAATACGTACTCCTAGCAACTAATGAAAAACTGTTTTTT. Amino acids: CASSYSTEYVLLATNEKLFF.

CDR3 bases: TGTGCCTGGGGAGGCCCCTATGGCTACACCTTC. It translates to CAWGGPYGYTF. The chain combines TRBV5-4 with TRBJ1-2; D remains unclear. V lost 10 bases to trimming and J lost 4 bases, with 11 bases between them. Per germline, CDR1 SGHNT and CDR2 YYREEE (reference sequence). CDR3 length: 11 amino acids. Supplemented by reference TRBV5-4 and TRBJ1-2, the full variable domain reads ETGVTQSPTHLIKTRGQQVTLRCSSQSGHNTVSWYQQALGQGPQFIFQYYREEENGRGNFPPRFSGLQFPNYSSELNVNALELDDSALYLCAWGGPYGYTFGSGTRLTVV.

The rearrangement joins TRBV16 to TRBJ2-7; 9 bases match TRBD1. The CDR3 consists of 16 residues. Germline CDR1 and CDR2: KGHSY and FQNENV. Unmatched junction bases numbered 9, after V lost 3 bases and J lost 3 bases. CDR3 nucleotide sequence: TGTGCCAGCAGCCAGCTTTCCCGGGACAGGGACTACGAGCAGTACTTC. This gives the protein CASSQLSRDRDYEQYF. The whole variable domain, filled in from reference TRBV16 and TRBJ2-7, reads GEEVAQTPKHLVRGEGQKAKLYCAPIKGHSYVFWYQQVLKNEFKFLISFQNENVFDETGMPKERFSAKCLPNSPCSLEIQATKLEDSAVYFCASSQLSRDRDYEQYFGPGTRLTVT.

Worth noting for this clone: Other nucleotide sequences in the sample specify the same CDR3. This sequence joins TRBV2 and TRBJ2-5, with D tentatively TRBD1 (6 bases). Germline V CDR1 and CDR2: SNHLY, FYNNEI. The CDR3 runs 13 residues. Trimming cost V 3 bases and J 2 bases, with 7 bases left between them. This chain's CDR3 is CASSDRGQETQYF. Here the CDR3 DNA reads TGTGCCAGCAGTGACAGGGGACAAGAGACCCAGTACTTC.

The chain employs TRBV18 and TRBJ2-3, with 9 nucleotides matching TRBD2. Per germline, CDR1 KGHSH and CDR2 LQKENI. The J segment lost 2 bases and the V segment lost 2 bases, leaving 5 bases of the junction unmatched. This CDR3 spans 16 amino acids. CDR3 nucleotide sequence: TGTGCCAGCTCACCAGCGGGGGGGCCGGACACAGATACGCAGTATTTT. Translating gives CASSPAGGPDTDTQYF. The variable domain in full, completed from reference TRBV18 and TRBJ2-3, reads NAGVMQNPRHLVRRRGQEARLRCSPMKGHSHVYWYRQLPEEGLKFMVYLQKENIIDESGMPKERFSAEFPKEGPSILRIQQVVRGDSAAYFCASSPAGGPDTDTQYFGPGTRLTVL.

This chain uses TRBV5-6 with TRBJ1-2, with D perhaps matching TRBD1 (5 bases). Between the trimmed V and J ends, which lost 0 bases and 6 bases, there was a span of 18 bases. Looked up from germline, CDR1 is SGHDT and CDR2 is YYEEEE. The CDR3 totals 16 residues. CDR3 protein: CASSLAEKGWANGYTF. CDR3 nucleotide sequence: TGTGCCAGCAGCTTGGCCGAAAAGGGGTGGGCTAATGGCTACACCTTC. The full variable domain, completed using reference TRBV5-6 and TRBJ1-2, is DAGVTQSPTHLIKTRGQQVTLRCSPKSGHDTVSWYQQALGQGPQFIFQYYEEEERQRGNFPDRFSGHQFPNYSSELNVNALLLGDSALYLCASSLAEKGWANGYTFGSGTRLTVV.

V usage is TRBV5-4 and J usage is TRBJ2-2, with D possibly matching TRBD1 (5 bases). CDR1 SGHNT and CDR2 YYREEE come from the germline V gene (reference sequence). CDR3 length: 14 residues. V was pared by 6 bases and J by 5 bases, with 14 bases between. The DNA for the CDR3 is TGTGCCAGCACTTGGATAGGGGCGACCGGGGAGCTGTTTTTT. Protein sequence: CASTWIGATGELFF.

The chain couples TRBV4-1 to TRBJ2-5; TRBD1 matches at 7 bases. V dropped 1 base and J dropped 5; count of bases not matched to a gene: 4. Per germline, CDR1 MGHRA and CDR2 YSYEKL. This CDR3 spans 14 amino acids. In DNA form, the CDR3 reads TGCGCCAGCAGCCAAGCGACAGGGTTCGAGACCCAGTACTTC. Its translation: CASSQATGFETQYF.

This chain links TRBV11-2 with TRBJ2-7; 11 nucleotides line up with TRBD2. Germline-derived CDR1 and CDR2 are SGHAT and FQNNGV. This CDR3 has 17 residues. The trim removed 4 bases at V and 3 bases at J, leaving 11 bases unmatched. The CDR3 reads CASSSLRRGTSGYEQYF. CDR3 in DNA: TGTGCCAGCAGCTCACTTAGGAGGGGGACTAGCGGCTACGAGCAGTACTTC.

The gene calls are TRBV6-1 and TRBJ1-5, with D perhaps TRBD1 (6 bases). The CDR3 spans 14 residues. V gave up 2 bases and J gave up 4 bases, with 9 bases separating them. CDR1 is MNHNS, CDR2 SASEGT, per germline. CDR3 sequence (DNA): TGTGCCAGCAGTGAACATGGACAGAATCAGCCCCAGCATTTT. It encodes CASSEHGQNQPQHF.

The gene calls are TRBV6-5 and TRBJ2-1; 9 nucleotides line up with TRBD2. The trim removed 0 bases at V and 5 bases at J, leaving 5 bases unmatched. CDR3 length equals 16 residues. From germline, CDR1 is MNHEY and CDR2 SVGAGI. The CDR3 sequence: CASSYSSGGLNNEQFF. The CDR3 region has the DNA TGTGCCAGCAGTTACTCTAGCGGGGGACTCAACAATGAGCAGTTCTTC.

The V and J genes are TRBV4-1 and TRBJ1-2, with D maybe TRBD1 (6 bases). Trimming pared 4 bases from V and 1 base from J, leaving 13 bases between. Germline loops: CDR1 MGHRA, CDR2 YSYEKL. The CDR3 extends over 15 amino acids. The chain's CDR3 is CASSPGTFNNYGYTF. CDR3 nucleotides: TGCGCCAGCAGCCCCGGGACATTTAATAACTATGGCTACACCTTC.

The rearrangement uses TRBV5-8 and TRBJ1-5; D is unclear. Trimming took 2 bases from V and 0 from J, leaving 18 bases between them. The CDR3 length is 18 residues. Germline CDR1 reads SGHTS; CDR2 reads YDEGEE. The CDR3 sequence: CASSFPGLKGSSNQPQHF. The CDR3 DNA reads as TGTGCCAGCAGCTTTCCGGGCCTCAAAGGGAGTAGCAATCAGCCCCAGCATTTT.

The V gene is TRBV6-5, the J gene TRBJ1-1, with D tentatively TRBD1 (6 bases). The V gene's germline CDR1 is MNHEY and CDR2 SVGAGI. V lost 6 bases to trimming and J lost 3 bases, with 17 bases between them. This CDR3 spans 15 amino acids. The CDR3 loop is CASRNSDRRYTEAFF. The DNA of the CDR3 is TGTGCCAGCAGGAACAGCGACAGGCGGTACACTGAAGCTTTCTTT.